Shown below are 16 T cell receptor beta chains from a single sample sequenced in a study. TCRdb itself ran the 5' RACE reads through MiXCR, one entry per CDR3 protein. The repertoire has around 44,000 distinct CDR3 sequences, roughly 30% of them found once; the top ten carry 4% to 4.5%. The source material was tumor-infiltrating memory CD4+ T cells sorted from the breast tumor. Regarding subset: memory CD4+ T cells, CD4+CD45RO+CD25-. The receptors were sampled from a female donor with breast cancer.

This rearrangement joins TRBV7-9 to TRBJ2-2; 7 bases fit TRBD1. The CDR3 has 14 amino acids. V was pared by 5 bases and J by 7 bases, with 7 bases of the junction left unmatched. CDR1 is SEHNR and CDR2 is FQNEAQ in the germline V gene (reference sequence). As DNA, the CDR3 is TGTGCCAGCAGCGACAGGGTTTCAGGCGGGGAGCTGTTTTTT. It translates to CASSDRVSGGELFF.

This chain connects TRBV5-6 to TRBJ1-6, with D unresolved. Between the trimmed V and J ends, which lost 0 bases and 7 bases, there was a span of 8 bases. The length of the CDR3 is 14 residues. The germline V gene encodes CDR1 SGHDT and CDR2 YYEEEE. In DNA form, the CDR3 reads TGTGCCAGCAGCTTGGTCCGGGCGAATTCACCCCTCCACTTT. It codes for CASSLVRANSPLHF.

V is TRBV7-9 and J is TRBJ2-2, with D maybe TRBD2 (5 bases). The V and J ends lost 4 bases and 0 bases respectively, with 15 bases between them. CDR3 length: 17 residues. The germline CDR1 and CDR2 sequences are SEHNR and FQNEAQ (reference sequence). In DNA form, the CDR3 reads TGTGCCAGCAGCTCCTCGGCGGGCAGATCGAACACCGGGGAGCTGTTTTTT. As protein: CASSSSAGRSNTGELFF.

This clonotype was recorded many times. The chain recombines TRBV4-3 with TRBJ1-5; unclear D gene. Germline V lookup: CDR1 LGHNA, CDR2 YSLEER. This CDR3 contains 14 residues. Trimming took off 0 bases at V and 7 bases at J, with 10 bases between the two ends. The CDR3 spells CASSQEYGAQPQHF. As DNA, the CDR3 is TGCGCCAGCAGCCAAGAATATGGAGCCCAGCCCCAGCATTTT.

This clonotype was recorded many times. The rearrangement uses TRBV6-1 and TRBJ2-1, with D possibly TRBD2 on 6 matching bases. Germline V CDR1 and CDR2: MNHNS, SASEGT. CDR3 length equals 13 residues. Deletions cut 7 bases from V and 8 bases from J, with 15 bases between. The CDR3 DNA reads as TGTGCCAGCACAGGGCGGGGTCGGGATGAGCAGTTCTTC. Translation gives CASTGRGRDEQFF.

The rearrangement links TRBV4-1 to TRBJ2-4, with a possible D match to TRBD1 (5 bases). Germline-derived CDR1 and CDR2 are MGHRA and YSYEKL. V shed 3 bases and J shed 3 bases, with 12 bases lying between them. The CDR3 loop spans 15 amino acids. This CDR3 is CASSQQGLGKNIQYF. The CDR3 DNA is TGCGCCAGCAGCCAGCAGGGTCTGGGCAAAAACATTCAGTACTTC.

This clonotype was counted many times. CDR3 in DNA: TGCAGGGTCGAGGCGAACACCGGGGAGCTGTTTTTT. As protein: CRVEANTGELFF. This chain uses TRBV20-1 with TRBJ2-2; no reliable D call. CDR3 length: 12 residues. Germline V gene data show CDR1 as DFQATT and CDR2 as SNEGSKA (reference sequence).

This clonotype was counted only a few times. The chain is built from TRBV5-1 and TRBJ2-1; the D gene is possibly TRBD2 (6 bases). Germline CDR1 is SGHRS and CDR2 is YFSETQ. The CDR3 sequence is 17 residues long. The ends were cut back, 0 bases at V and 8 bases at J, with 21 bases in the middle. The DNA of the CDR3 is TGCGCCAGCAGCTTGGATCCGAGTCCGATCACGGGGGATGAGCAGTTCTTC. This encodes CASSLDPSPITGDEQFF.

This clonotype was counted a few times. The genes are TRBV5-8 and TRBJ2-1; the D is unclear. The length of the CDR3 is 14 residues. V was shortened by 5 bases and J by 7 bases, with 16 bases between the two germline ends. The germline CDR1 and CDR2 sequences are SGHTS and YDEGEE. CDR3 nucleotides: TGTGCCAGCAGTCCTGGCCCTACATGGAATGAGCAGTTCTTC. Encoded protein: CASSPGPTWNEQFF.

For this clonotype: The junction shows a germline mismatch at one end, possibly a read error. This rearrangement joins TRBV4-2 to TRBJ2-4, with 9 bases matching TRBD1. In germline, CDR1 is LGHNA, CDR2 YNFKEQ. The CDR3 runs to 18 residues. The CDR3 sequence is CASSPRDRAGLTKNIQHF. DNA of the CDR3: TGTGCCAGCAGCCCACGGGACAGGGCTGGGTTGACCAAAAACATTCAGCACTTC.

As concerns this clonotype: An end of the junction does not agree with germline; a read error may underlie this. The CDR3 loop reads CATMGTGPSGADVLTF. The CDR3 DNA follows: TGTGCCACCATGGGGACAGGGCCCTCTGGGGCCGACGTCCTGACTTTC. The V call is TRBV24-1, the J call TRBJ2-6, with 9 bases lining up with TRBD1. Germline V gene data show CDR1 as KGHDR and CDR2 as SFDVKD. The length of the CDR3 is 16 residues.

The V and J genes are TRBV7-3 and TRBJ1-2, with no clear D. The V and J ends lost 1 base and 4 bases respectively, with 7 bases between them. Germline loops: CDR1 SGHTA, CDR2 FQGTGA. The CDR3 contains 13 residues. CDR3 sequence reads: CASSLKKGYGYTF. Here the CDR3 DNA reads TGTGCCAGCAGCTTAAAGAAGGGCTATGGCTACACCTTC.

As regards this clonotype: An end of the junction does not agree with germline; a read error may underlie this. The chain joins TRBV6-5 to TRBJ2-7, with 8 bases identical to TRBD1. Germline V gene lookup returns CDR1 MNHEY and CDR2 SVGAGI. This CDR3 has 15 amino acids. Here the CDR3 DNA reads TGTGCCAGCAGCAAACTCGGGACAGGTCTCTACGAGCAGGACTTC. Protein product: CASSKLGTGLYEQDF.

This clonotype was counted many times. The CDR3 DNA reads as TGTGCCAGCAGCTCTAGACTAGCGGGGGTCACAGATACGCAGTATTTT. Translation: CASSSRLAGVTDTQYF. This chain connects TRBV7-2 to TRBJ2-3; 12 bases match TRBD2. The CDR3 has 16 amino acids. The germline V gene encodes CDR1 SGHTA and CDR2 FQGNSA. Unmatched junction bases numbered 4, after V lost 4 bases and J lost 2 bases. The variable domain in full, with the rest retrieved from reference TRBV7-2 and TRBJ2-3, is GAGVSQSPSNKVTEKGKDVELRCDPISGHTALYWYRQSLGQGLEFLIYFQGNSAPDKSGLPSDRFSAERTGGSVSTLTIQRTQQEDSAVYLCASSSRLAGVTDTQYFGPGTRLTVL.

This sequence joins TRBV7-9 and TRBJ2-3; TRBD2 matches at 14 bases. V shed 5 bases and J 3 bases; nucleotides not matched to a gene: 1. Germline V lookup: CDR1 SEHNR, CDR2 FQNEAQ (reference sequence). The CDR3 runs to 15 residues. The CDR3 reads CASSRTSGRTDTQYF. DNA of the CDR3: TGTGCCAGCAGCCGGACTAGCGGGAGGACAGATACGCAGTATTTT.

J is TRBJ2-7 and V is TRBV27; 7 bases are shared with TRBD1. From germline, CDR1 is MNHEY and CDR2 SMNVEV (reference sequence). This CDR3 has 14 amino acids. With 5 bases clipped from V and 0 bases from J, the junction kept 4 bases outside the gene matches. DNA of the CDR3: TGTGCCAGCAGTACGGGACAGCTCTCCTACGAGCAGTACTTC. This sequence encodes CASSTGQLSYEQYF.